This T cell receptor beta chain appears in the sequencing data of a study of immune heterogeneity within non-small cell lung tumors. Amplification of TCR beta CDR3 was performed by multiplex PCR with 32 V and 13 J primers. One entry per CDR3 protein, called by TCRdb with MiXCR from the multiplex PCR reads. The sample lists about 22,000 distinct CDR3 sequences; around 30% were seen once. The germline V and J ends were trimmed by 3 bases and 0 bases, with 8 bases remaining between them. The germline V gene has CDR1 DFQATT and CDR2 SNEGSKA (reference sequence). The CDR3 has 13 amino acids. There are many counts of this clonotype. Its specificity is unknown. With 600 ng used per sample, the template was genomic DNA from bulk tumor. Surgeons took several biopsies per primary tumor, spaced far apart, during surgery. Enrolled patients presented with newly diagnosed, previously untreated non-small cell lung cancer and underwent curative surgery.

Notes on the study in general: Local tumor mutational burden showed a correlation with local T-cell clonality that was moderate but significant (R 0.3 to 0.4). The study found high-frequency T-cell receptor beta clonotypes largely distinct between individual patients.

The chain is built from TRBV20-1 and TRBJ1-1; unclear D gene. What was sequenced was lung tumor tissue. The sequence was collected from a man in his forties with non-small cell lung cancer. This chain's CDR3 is CSASRQLNTEAFF. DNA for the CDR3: TGCAGTGCTAGTCGGCAGTTGAACACTGAAGCTTTCTTT.